Below, 15 T cell receptor beta chains from the same sample are listed, as sequenced in a study of blood T cell repertoires in COVID-19 (dated by TCRdb to the early 2020s). The library was produced with the immunoSEQ multiplex PCR assay. Here the immuneACCESS table is served through TCRdb, limited to in-frame sequences with V and J called. Missing clones are a known gap in these copies; in checked studies unresolved V genes cover under half, and the rest lacks a known reason. Present in this sample are roughly 250,000 clones, around four fifths of which were seen just once. Roughly 9.4% of the sample is in the top ten clones. Sequenced input: peripheral blood. The receptors here all came from a man between 35 and 55 years old with active or convalescent COVID-19.

V usage is TRBV4-2 and J usage is TRBJ2-1, with D possibly matching TRBD2 (6 bases). CDR1 is LGHNA, CDR2 YNFKEQ, per germline. Trimming pared 1 base from V and 9 bases from J, leaving 16 bases between. This CDR3 region has 15 residues. CDR3 sequence reads: CASSQASLAGGEQFF. CDR3 nucleotides: TGTGCCAGCAGCCAAGCGTCACTAGCTGGGGGTGAGCAGTTCTTC.

The chain employs TRBV24-1 and TRBJ1-1; 8 nucleotides align to TRBD1. Germline V gives CDR1 KGHDR, CDR2 SFDVKD. The CDR3 sequence is 14 residues long. With V trimmed by 7 bases and J by 2 bases, 5 bases remained unmatched. The DNA of the CDR3 is TGTGCCACCAGGGACCAGGGGGCAAACACTGAAGCTTTCTTT. It translates to CATRDQGANTEAFF.

The chain links TRBV11-3 to TRBJ2-1; maybe TRBD2 (6 bases). CDR1 is SGHNT, CDR2 YENEEA, per germline. The V and J ends lost 5 bases and 5 bases respectively, with 16 bases between them. The CDR3 length is 15 residues. This chain's CDR3 is CASSPAGTGDNEQFF. DNA for the CDR3: TGTGCCAGCAGCCCAGCTGGTACGGGAGACAATGAGCAGTTCTTC.

The rearrangement uses TRBV27 and TRBJ1-2; 7 nucleotides line up with TRBD1. Germline CDR1 MNHEY, CDR2 SMNVEV (reference sequence). CDR3 length: 18 residues. The V and J ends lost 2 bases and 5 bases, in that order; junction bases with no gene match: 17. CDR3 DNA: TGTGCCAGCAGTTTAAGGGTCCCCCGACAGGGACGAGGGTATGGCTACACCTTC. Translated: CASSLRVPRQGRGYGYTF.

This CDR3 is CASSVDRGNDEQFF. CDR3 DNA: TGTGCCAGCAGTGTTGACAGGGGTAACGATGAGCAGTTCTTC. The chain carries TRBV2 and TRBJ2-1; 8 nucleotides line up with TRBD1. The length of the CDR3 is 14 residues. CDR1 and CDR2 from the germline V gene are SNHLY and FYNNEI. V dropped 4 bases and J dropped 8; count of bases not matched to a gene: 7.

This clone was seen just once. The chain recombines TRBV6-5 with TRBJ1-6; TRBD1 matches 10 bases. CDR1 and CDR2 (germline): MNHEY, SVGAGI. V shed 10 bases, J shed 9 bases, and the junction held 6 bases outside the gene matches. The CDR3 has 13 residues. CDR3 amino acids: CATGTGEGSPLHF. The CDR3 DNA sequence: TGTGCCACCGGGACAGGGGAGGGTTCACCCCTCCACTTT.

V gene TRBV5-1 combines with J gene TRBJ1-2; 7 bases line up with TRBD1. Germline CDR1 SGHRS, CDR2 YFSETQ. The ends lost 4 bases at V and 3 bases at J; junction bases unmatched: 3. This CDR3 region has 13 residues. As DNA, the CDR3 is TGCGCCAGCAGCGACCAGGGGGACTATGGCTACACCTTC. Its protein product is CASSDQGDYGYTF.

With regard to this clone: Germline is not matched at one junction end, which may reflect a read error. DNA of the CDR3: TGTGCTAGCAGCCCCGATCTTGGGGCAGGGGCCTCTGGAAACACCATATATTTT. Its translation: CASSPDLGAGASGNTIYF. V is TRBV7-7 and J is TRBJ1-3; a possible D gene is TRBD1 (6 bases). Germline CDR1 is SSHAT and CDR2 is FNYEAQ (reference sequence). CDR3 size: 18 residues. Full variable domain (missing parts from reference TRBV7-7 and TRBJ1-3): GAGVSQSPRYKVTKRGQDVTLRCDPISSHATLYWYQQALGQGPEFLTYFNYEAQPDKSGLPSDRFSAERPEGSISTLTIQRTEQRDSAMYRCASSPDLGAGASGNTIYFGEGSWLTVV.

V usage is TRBV4-2 and J usage is TRBJ1-1, with 8 nucleotides matching TRBD1. From germline, CDR1 is LGHNA and CDR2 YNFKEQ. The CDR3 is 16 residues long. J lost 11 bases, V lost 4 bases, and 18 bases had no gene match. The CDR3 reads CASSPRPGQAPGGAFF. The CDR3 region has the DNA TGTGCCAGCAGCCCTAGACCGGGACAGGCTCCGGGTGGGGCTTTCTTT.

The chain joins TRBV4-2 to TRBJ2-2; D is undetermined. V gave up 0 bases and J gave up 1 base, with 15 bases separating them. The CDR3 is 18 amino acids. Germline V gene lookup returns CDR1 LGHNA and CDR2 YNFKEQ. The DNA for the CDR3 is TGTGCCAGCAGCCAAGAAGGAGCGATCGCGTTGAACACCGGGGAGCTGTTTTTT. Its protein product is CASSQEGAIALNTGELFF.

The chain joins TRBV27 to TRBJ1-2, with D possibly matching TRBD1 (5 bases). V was clipped by 3 bases and J by 2 bases, with 7 bases between them. CDR3 size: 13 residues. The V gene's germline CDR1 is MNHEY and CDR2 SMNVEV (reference sequence). CDR3 loop: CASSLAGNYGYTF. In nucleotides, the CDR3 is TGTGCCAGCAGTTTGGCAGGGAACTATGGCTACACCTTC.

The V call is TRBV4-1, the J call TRBJ1-4; perhaps TRBD1 as D (5 bases). V was clipped by 0 bases and J by 5 bases, with 16 bases between them. The CDR3 has 17 residues. The germline V gene has CDR1 MGHRA and CDR2 YSYEKL. CDR3 sequence: CASSQDPGDSQNEKLFF. The CDR3 bases are TGCGCCAGCAGCCAAGATCCCGGGGACTCACAGAATGAAAAACTGTTTTTT.

This clone was observed a handful of times. The V and J genes are TRBV5-4 and TRBJ1-2; possibly TRBD1 for D (6 bases). Per germline, CDR1 SGHNT and CDR2 YYREEE (reference sequence). This CDR3 spans 12 amino acids. V lost 4 bases and J lost 6, with 10 bases in between. Here the CDR3 reads CASSPQGHGYTF. Here the CDR3 DNA reads TGTGCCAGCAGCCCACAGGGCCATGGCTACACCTTC.

CDR3 region: CASSFRGTEAFF. The CDR3 nucleotides read TGTGCCAGCAGTTTTCGGGGCACTGAAGCTTTCTTT. This chain connects TRBV12-3 or TRBV12-4 to TRBJ1-1; D remains ambiguous. The germline V and J ends were trimmed by 3 bases and 4 bases, with 6 bases remaining between them. This CDR3 spans 12 amino acids.

The chain recombines TRBV10-3 with TRBJ1-2; 11 bases line up with TRBD1. V trimming: 10 bases; J trimming: 6 bases; junction bases outside the gene matches: 13. Germline V CDR1 and CDR2: ENHRY, SYGVKD. This CDR3 has 15 residues. Here the CDR3 DNA reads TGTGCCACCTTTAACCCGGGACAGGGGGACCATGGCTACACCTTC. The encoded protein is CATFNPGQGDHGYTF.